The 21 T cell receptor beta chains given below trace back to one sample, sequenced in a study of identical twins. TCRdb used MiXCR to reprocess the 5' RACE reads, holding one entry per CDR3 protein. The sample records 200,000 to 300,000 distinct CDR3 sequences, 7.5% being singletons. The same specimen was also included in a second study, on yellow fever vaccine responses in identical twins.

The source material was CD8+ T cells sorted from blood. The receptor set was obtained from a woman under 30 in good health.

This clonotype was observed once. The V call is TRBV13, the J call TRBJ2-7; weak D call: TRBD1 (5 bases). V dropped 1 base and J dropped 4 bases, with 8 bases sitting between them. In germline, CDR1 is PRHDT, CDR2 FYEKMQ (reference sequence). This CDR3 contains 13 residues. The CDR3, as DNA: TGTGCCAGCAGCTTAGTTCAGGGTTACGAGCAGTACTTC. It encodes CASSLVQGYEQYF.

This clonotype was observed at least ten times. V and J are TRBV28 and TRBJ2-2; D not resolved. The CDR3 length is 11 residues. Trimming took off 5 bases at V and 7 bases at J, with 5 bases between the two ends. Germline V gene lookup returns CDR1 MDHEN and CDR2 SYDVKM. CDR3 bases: TGTGCCAGCAGTATCGTCGGGGAGCTGTTTTTT. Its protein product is CASSIVGELFF.

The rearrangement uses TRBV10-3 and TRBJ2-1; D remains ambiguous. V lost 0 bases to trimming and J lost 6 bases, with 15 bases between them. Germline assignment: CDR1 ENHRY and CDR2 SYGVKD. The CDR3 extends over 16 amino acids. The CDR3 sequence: CAISESSADPLNEQFF. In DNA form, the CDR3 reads TGTGCCATCAGTGAGTCGAGCGCAGATCCCCTCAATGAGCAGTTCTTC.

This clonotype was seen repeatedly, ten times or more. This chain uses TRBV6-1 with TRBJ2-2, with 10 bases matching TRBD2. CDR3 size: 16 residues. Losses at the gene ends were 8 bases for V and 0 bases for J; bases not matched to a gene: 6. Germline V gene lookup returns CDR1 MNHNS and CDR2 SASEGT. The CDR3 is CASLAGEEANTGELFF. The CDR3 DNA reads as TGTGCCAGCCTAGCGGGAGAGGAGGCGAACACCGGGGAGCTGTTTTTT.

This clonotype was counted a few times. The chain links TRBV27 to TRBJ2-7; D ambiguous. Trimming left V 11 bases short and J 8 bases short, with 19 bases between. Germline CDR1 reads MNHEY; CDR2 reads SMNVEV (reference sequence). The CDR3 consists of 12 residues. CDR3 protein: CADNYLEFKQYF. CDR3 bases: TGTGCCGACAATTACCTGGAATTCAAGCAGTACTTC.

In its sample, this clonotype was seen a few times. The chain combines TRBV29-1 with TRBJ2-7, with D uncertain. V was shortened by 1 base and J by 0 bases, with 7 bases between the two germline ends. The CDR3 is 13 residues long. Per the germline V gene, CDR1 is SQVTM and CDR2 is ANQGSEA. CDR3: CSVEVADSYEQYF. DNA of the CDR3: TGCAGCGTTGAAGTAGCAGACTCCTACGAGCAGTACTTC.

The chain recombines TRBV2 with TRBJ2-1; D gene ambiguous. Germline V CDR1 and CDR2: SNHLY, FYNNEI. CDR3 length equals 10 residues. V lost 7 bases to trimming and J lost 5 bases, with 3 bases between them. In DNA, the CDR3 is TGTGCCAGCACAGACAATGAGCAGTTCTTC. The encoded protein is CASTDNEQFF.

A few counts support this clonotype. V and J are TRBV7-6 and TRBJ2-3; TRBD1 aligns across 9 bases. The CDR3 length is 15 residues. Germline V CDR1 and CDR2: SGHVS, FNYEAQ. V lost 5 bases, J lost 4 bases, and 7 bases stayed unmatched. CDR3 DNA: TGTGCCAGCAGCCTGGCGGACAGGGGTTCAGATACGCAGTATTTT. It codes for CASSLADRGSDTQYF.

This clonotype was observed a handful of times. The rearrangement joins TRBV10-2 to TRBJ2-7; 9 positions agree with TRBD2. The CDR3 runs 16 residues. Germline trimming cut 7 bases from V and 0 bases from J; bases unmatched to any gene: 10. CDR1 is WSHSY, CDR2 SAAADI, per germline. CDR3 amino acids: CASTESGSGSSYEQYF. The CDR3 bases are TGCGCCAGCACCGAGTCCGGTAGCGGGAGCTCCTACGAGCAGTACTTC.

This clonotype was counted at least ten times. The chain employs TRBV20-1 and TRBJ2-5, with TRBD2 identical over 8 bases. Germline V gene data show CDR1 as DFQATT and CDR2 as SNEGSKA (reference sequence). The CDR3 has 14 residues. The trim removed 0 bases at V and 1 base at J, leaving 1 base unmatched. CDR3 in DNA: TGCAGTGCTAGAGACCTAGCGGGCCAAGAGACCCAGTACTTC. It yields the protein CSARDLAGQETQYF.

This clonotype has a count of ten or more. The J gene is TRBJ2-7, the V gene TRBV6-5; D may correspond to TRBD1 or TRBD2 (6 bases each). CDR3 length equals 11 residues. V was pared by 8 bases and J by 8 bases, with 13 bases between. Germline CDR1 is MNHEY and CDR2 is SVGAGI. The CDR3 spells CASGGGYQQYF. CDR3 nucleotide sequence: TGTGCCAGCGGAGGGGGGTATCAGCAGTACTTC.

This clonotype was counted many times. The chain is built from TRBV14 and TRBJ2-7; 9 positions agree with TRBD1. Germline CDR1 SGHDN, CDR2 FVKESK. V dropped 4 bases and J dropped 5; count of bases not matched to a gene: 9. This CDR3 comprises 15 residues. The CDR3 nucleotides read TGTGCCAGCAGCCCCCGACAGGGGGGAGACCACGAGCAGTACTTC. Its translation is CASSPRQGGDHEQYF.

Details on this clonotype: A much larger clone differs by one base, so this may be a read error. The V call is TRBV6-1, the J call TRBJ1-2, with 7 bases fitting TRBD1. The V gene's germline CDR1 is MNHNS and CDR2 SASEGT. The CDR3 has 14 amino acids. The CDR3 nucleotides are TGTGCCAGCAGTCGACAGGGAGGTAGCTATGGCTACATCTTC. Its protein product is CASSRQGGSYGYIF.

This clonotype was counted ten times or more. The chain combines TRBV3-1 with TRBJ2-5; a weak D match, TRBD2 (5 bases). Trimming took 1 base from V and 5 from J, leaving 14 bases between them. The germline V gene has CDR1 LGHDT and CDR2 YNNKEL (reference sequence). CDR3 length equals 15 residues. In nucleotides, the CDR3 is TGTGCCAGCAGCCAAGTCCCCACCCGAGGGGAGACCCAGTACTTC. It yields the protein CASSQVPTRGETQYF.

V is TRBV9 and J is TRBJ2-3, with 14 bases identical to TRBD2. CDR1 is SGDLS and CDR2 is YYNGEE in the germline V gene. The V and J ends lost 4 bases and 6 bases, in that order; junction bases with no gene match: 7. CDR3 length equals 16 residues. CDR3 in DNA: TGTGCCAGCAGCAGGGGACTAGCGGGAGCGGGGGATACGCAGTATTTT. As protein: CASSRGLAGAGDTQYF.

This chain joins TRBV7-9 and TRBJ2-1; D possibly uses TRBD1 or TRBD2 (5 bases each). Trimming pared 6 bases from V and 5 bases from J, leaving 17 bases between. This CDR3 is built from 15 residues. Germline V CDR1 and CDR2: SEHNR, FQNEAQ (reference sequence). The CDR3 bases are TGTGCCAGCAGACCGGAAGAGGGGTTAGACAATGAGCAGTTCTTC. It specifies CASRPEEGLDNEQFF.

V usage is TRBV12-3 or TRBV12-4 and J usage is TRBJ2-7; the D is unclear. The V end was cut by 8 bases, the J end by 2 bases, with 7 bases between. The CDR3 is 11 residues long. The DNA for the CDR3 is TGTGCCAGCGGAAACACCTACGAGCAGTACTTC. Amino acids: CASGNTYEQYF.

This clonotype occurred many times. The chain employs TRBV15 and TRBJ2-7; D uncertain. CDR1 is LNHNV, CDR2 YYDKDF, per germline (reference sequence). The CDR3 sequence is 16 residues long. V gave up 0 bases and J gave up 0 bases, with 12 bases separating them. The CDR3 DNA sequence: TGTGCCACCAGCAGAGATCCTCAATACACCTCCTACGAGCAGTACGTC. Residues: CATSRDPQYTSYEQYV.

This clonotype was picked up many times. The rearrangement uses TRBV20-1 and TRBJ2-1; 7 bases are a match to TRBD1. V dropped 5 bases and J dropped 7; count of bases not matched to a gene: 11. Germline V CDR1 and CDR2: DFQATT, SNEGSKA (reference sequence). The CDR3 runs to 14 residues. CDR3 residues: CSASKRQGENEQFF. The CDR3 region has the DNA TGCAGTGCTTCTAAACGGCAGGGGGAAAATGAGCAGTTCTTC.

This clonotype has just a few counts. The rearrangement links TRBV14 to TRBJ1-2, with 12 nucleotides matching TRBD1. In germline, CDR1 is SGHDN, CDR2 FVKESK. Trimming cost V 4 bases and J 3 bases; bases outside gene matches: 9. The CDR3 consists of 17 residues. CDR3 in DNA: TGTGCCAGCAGCCCTTTGGGACAGGGGGCTGAGGACTATGGCTACACCTTC. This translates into CASSPLGQGAEDYGYTF.

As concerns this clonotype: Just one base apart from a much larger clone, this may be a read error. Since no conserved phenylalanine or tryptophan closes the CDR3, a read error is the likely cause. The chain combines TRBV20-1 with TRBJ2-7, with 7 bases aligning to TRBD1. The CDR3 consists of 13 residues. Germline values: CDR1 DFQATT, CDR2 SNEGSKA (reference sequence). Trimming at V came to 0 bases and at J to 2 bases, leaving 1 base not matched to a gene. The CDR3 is CSARDGTAYEQYA. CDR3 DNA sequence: TGCAGTGCTAGAGATGGGACAGCCTACGAGCAGTACGCC.